Below are 27 T cell receptor beta chains sequenced from a single sample in a study of tumor-infiltrating lymphocytes in localized non-small cell lung cancer. Method: immunoSEQ multiplex PCR; TCRdb's copy keeps in-frame clones and lacks some. This sample has 12,000 or so clones, with over 75% found just once. Sequencing was done on a sample of lung tumor tissue. The receptors stem from a human donor with non-small cell lung cancer.

The gene calls are TRBV5-1 and TRBJ2-6; D gene uncertain. Germline lookup yields CDR1 SGHRS and CDR2 YFSETQ. The V end lost 2 bases, the J end lost 0 bases, and 9 bases lay between the germline ends. The CDR3 consists of 16 residues. This chain's CDR3 is CASSFDGYSGANVLTF. CDR3 nucleotide sequence: TGCGCCAGCAGCTTCGACGGATACTCTGGGGCCAACGTCCTGACTTTC.

The CDR3 coding sequence is TGTGCCAGCAGCTTGATGGGCCGTAATTCACCCCTCCACTTT. Translating it yields CASSLMGRNSPLHF. J is TRBJ1-6 and V is TRBV5-4; unclear D gene. In germline, CDR1 is SGHNT, CDR2 YYREEE (reference sequence). The germline V and J ends were trimmed by 1 base and 6 bases, with 8 bases remaining between them. The CDR3 has 14 amino acids.

The CDR3 nucleotides are TGTGCCAGCTCACCACTCGGACAGGGATTCTCCGAGCAGTACTTC. Its translation is CASSPLGQGFSEQYF. J is TRBJ2-7 and V is TRBV18, with 8 bases identical to TRBD1. There are 15 residues in the CDR3. Germline V gene data show CDR1 as KGHSH and CDR2 as LQKENI. V was pared by 1 base and J by 6 bases, with 8 bases of the junction left unmatched.

This clone appeared a single time. The CDR3 region has the DNA TGTGCCAGCAGTGAAGCGCTTAGAGGGGAGAACCTCCGACGGGAGACCCAGTACTTC. It is translated as CASSEALRGENLRRETQYF. The chain carries TRBV6-1 and TRBJ2-5, with D tentatively TRBD1 or TRBD2 (5 bases each). This CDR3 is 19 amino acids long. In germline, CDR1 is MNHNS, CDR2 SASEGT. V lost 0 bases to trimming and J lost 5 bases, with 25 bases between them.

CDR3 protein: CAWRRGTSTGELFF. The CDR3 DNA follows: TGTGCCTGGAGAAGGGGGACGAGCACCGGGGAGCTGTTTTTT. The rearrangement joins TRBV30 to TRBJ2-2; TRBD1 might be the D (6 bases). Germline V gene lookup returns CDR1 GTSNPN and CDR2 SVGIG (reference sequence). V dropped 3 bases and J dropped 4 bases, with 12 bases sitting between them. There are 14 residues in the CDR3.

The chain joins TRBV5-4 to TRBJ2-1; TRBD2 aligns across 8 bases. The germline V gene encodes CDR1 SGHNT and CDR2 YYREEE (reference sequence). The CDR3 is made up of 15 amino acids. The V segment lost 3 bases and the J segment 5 bases; nucleotides outside the gene matches: 7. CDR3 sequence (DNA): TGTGCCAGCAGCTGGGGAACTAGCGGCGACAATGAGCAGTTCTTC. The encoded protein is CASSWGTSGDNEQFF.

The V gene is TRBV6-7, the J gene TRBJ2-3; TRBD2 aligns across 8 bases. TRBV6-7 is recorded as an ORF, its role being uncertain. V was clipped by 6 bases and J by 3 bases; unmatched bases: 14. The CDR3 spans 17 residues. The CDR3 DNA is TGTGCCAGCAGCAGGAGGTCCAGCGGGAGTTTAACAGATACGCAGTATTTT. It yields the protein CASSRRSSGSLTDTQYF.

J is TRBJ2-2 and V is TRBV7-8; D is unresolved. Germline loops: CDR1 SGHVS, CDR2 FQNEAQ. The V end was cut by 11 bases, the J end by 1 base, with 17 bases between. The CDR3 has 15 amino acids. For the CDR3, the DNA is TGTGCCGCGGAAAGAAGAGGCTGGAACACCGGGGAGCTGTTTTTT. This sequence encodes CAAERRGWNTGELFF.

The V and J genes are TRBV11-2 and TRBJ2-3, with D maybe TRBD1 (5 bases). V dropped 3 bases and J dropped 3 bases, with 10 bases sitting between them. The CDR3 has 14 residues. Germline-derived CDR1 and CDR2 are SGHAT and FQNNGV. CDR3 in amino acids: CASSFDSLTDTQYF. In DNA form, the CDR3 reads TGTGCCAGCAGCTTCGACAGCCTAACAGATACGCAGTATTTT.

The chain recombines TRBV5-6 with TRBJ1-1; possibly TRBD1 for D (5 bases). CDR3 length: 12 residues. Between the trimmed V and J ends, which lost 4 bases and 3 bases, there was a span of 7 bases. CDR1 and CDR2 (germline): SGHDT, YYEEEE. CDR3 DNA: TGTGCCAGCAGCCCGGGGGACACTGAAGCTTTCTTT. Its translation: CASSPGDTEAFF.

CDR3 region: CRADAYNEQFF. The CDR3 bases are TGCAGGGCGGACGCGTACAATGAGCAGTTCTTC. This chain connects TRBV20-1 to TRBJ2-1, with D unresolved. Germline V CDR1 and CDR2: DFQATT, SNEGSKA (reference sequence). CDR3 length: 11 residues.

The rearrangement uses TRBV5-1 and TRBJ2-3; D remains unclear. Germline values: CDR1 SGHRS, CDR2 YFSETQ. This CDR3 is built from 11 residues. The V and J ends lost 2 bases and 2 bases respectively, with 0 bases between them. In DNA form, the CDR3 reads TGCGCCAGCAGCTTCACAGATACGCAGTATTTT. Its translation: CASSFTDTQYF.

The chain has TRBV9 and TRBJ1-3; D is uncertain. From germline, CDR1 is SGDLS and CDR2 YYNGEE. Between the trimmed V and J ends, which lost 0 bases and 4 bases, there was a span of 8 bases. The CDR3 spans 14 residues. The CDR3 bases are TGTGCCAGCAGCGTAGAGCATACCGGAAACACCATATATTTT. This encodes CASSVEHTGNTIYF.

The chain couples TRBV28 to TRBJ1-2; no clear D. The CDR3 is 13 residues long. CDR1 is MDHEN, CDR2 SYDVKM, per germline. The V gene lost 3 bases and the J gene lost 6 bases, with 11 bases spanning the gap. CDR3 protein: CASSFLAGDGYTF. CDR3 DNA: TGTGCCAGCAGTTTCCTTGCAGGCGATGGCTACACCTTC.

This clone was observed a single time. The CDR3 coding sequence is TGTGCCAGTAGTTCGGGACGGCTGATCGACGAGCAGTACTTC. This encodes CASSSGRLIDEQYF. This sequence joins TRBV19 and TRBJ2-7; D possibly matches TRBD1 or TRBD2 (5 bases each). The V gene lost 5 bases and the J gene lost 5 bases, with 16 bases spanning the gap. Germline V gene sequence: CDR1 LNHDA, CDR2 SQIVND (reference sequence). The CDR3 loop spans 14 amino acids.

The rearrangement uses TRBV19 and TRBJ2-2; 7 positions match TRBD1. Germline CDR1 reads LNHDA; CDR2 reads SQIVND (reference sequence). This CDR3 has 15 amino acids. The J segment lost 8 bases and the V segment lost 6 bases, leaving 12 bases of the junction unmatched. The chain's CDR3 is CASRGLGGASGELFF. In DNA form, the CDR3 reads TGTGCCAGTAGGGGGCTAGGGGGCGCGTCTGGGGAGCTGTTTTTT.

The CDR3 DNA is TGTGCCACCGGTACCAGCCGGAACTCCTACGAGCAGTACTTC. Translating gives CATGTSRNSYEQYF. The V and J genes are TRBV10-3 and TRBJ2-7; D is undetermined. Germline loops: CDR1 ENHRY, CDR2 SYGVKD. This CDR3 spans 14 amino acids. V was pared by 10 bases and J by 0 bases, with 16 bases between.

This clone was seen once. The chain carries TRBV28 and TRBJ2-1, with 11 bases aligning to TRBD2. The J segment lost 6 bases and the V segment lost 5 bases, leaving 6 bases of the junction unmatched. The length of the CDR3 is 15 residues. Germline loops: CDR1 MDHEN, CDR2 SYDVKM. Written as DNA, the CDR3 is TGTGCCAGCAGTCCTACTAGCGGGAGAAGCAATGAGCAGTTCTTC. Encoded protein: CASSPTSGRSNEQFF. The full variable domain, rest sourced from reference TRBV28 and TRBJ2-1, is DVKVTQSSRYLVKRTGEKVFLECVQDMDHENMFWYRQDPGLGLRLIYFSYDVKMKEKGDIPEGYSVSREKKERFSLILESASTNQTSMYLCASSPTSGRSNEQFFGPGTRLTVL.

The rearrangement joins TRBV6-1 to TRBJ1-2; a possible D gene is TRBD1 (5 bases). Germline V CDR1 and CDR2: MNHNS, SASEGT. The germline V and J ends were trimmed by 6 bases and 6 bases, with 14 bases remaining between them. This CDR3 contains 13 residues. The CDR3 DNA is TGTGCCAGCAGGGCGGGACCCCCTGATGGCTACACCTTC. Its protein product is CASRAGPPDGYTF.

V usage is TRBV6-1 and J usage is TRBJ1-1, with 7 bases lining up with TRBD1. This CDR3 contains 14 residues. Germline-derived CDR1 and CDR2 are MNHNS and SASEGT. The junction had 3 bases not matched to a gene; V was cut back by 1 base and J by 4 bases. CDR3 residues: CASSEGTGATEAFF. The CDR3 region has the DNA TGTGCCAGCAGTGAAGGTACAGGGGCCACTGAAGCTTTCTTT.

This rearrangement joins TRBV4-2 to TRBJ1-2, with 7 nucleotides matching TRBD1. Germline CDR1 LGHNA, CDR2 YNFKEQ. J was trimmed by 4 bases and V by 0 bases; bases with no gene match: 5. The CDR3 loop spans 15 amino acids. CDR3 DNA sequence: TGTGCCAGCAGCCAAGAAAGGGGGCCGACCTATGGCTACACCTTC. Translating gives CASSQERGPTYGYTF.

The chain has TRBV10-3 and TRBJ1-5, with 7 bases fitting TRBD1. From germline, CDR1 is ENHRY and CDR2 SYGVKD. The CDR3 is made up of 14 amino acids. V was clipped by 5 bases and J by 4 bases; unmatched bases: 5. As DNA, the CDR3 is TGTGCCATCAGTCAGACAGGGAGGAATCAGCCCCAGCATTTT. Residues: CAISQTGRNQPQHF.

This chain connects TRBV19 to TRBJ1-5; no reliable D call. Germline CDR1 and CDR2: LNHDA and SQIVND (reference sequence). This CDR3 region has 12 residues. With 8 bases removed from V and 0 bases from J, the gap between germline ends came to 5 bases. CDR3 sequence reads: CASGFSNQPQHF. CDR3 in DNA: TGTGCCAGTGGATTTAGCAATCAGCCCCAGCATTTT. Variable domain in full (rest from reference TRBV19 and TRBJ1-5): DGGITQSPKYLFRKEGQNVTLSCEQNLNHDAMYWYRQDPGQGLRLIYYSQIVNDFQKGDIAEGYSVSREKKESFPLTVTSAQKNPTAFYLCASGFSNQPQHFGDGTRLSIL.

V is TRBV7-9 and J is TRBJ2-1; D could derive from TRBD1 or TRBD2 (6 bases each). This CDR3 is built from 12 residues. The germline V gene has CDR1 SEHNR and CDR2 FQNEAQ (reference sequence). CDR3 residues: CASGGPSNEQFF. The CDR3, as DNA: TGTGCTTCTGGGGGGCCCTCCAATGAGCAGTTCTTC.

The V call is TRBV4-1, the J call TRBJ2-3, with D possibly TRBD2 on 5 matching bases. The germline V and J ends were trimmed by 0 bases and 2 bases, with 12 bases remaining between them. CDR1 and CDR2 from the germline V gene are MGHRA and YSYEKL. There are 16 residues in the CDR3. The CDR3 here is CASSQDLSGSTDTQYF. The CDR3 DNA reads as TGCGCCAGCAGCCAAGATTTGAGCGGTTCCACAGATACGCAGTATTTT.

The gene calls are TRBV5-4 and TRBJ2-1, with TRBD2 matching 14 bases. The CDR3 consists of 16 residues. CDR1 SGHNT and CDR2 YYREEE come from the germline V gene (reference sequence). V was pared by 4 bases and J by 9 bases, with 9 bases of the junction left unmatched. CDR3 nucleotides: TGTGCCAGCAGCGCCCCGGGACTAGCGGGAGTTGGTGAGCAGTTCTTC. Protein sequence: CASSAPGLAGVGEQFF.

The chain carries TRBV2 and TRBJ1-4, with a tentative D call TRBD1 (6 bases). The CDR3 contains 14 residues. The V gene's germline CDR1 is SNHLY and CDR2 FYNNEI. Trimming shortened V by 3 bases and J by 8 bases, and 13 bases separated the two germline ends. The CDR3 loop reads CASSEITGREKLFF. As DNA, the CDR3 is TGTGCCAGCAGTGAGATTACAGGGAGGGAAAAACTGTTTTTT.